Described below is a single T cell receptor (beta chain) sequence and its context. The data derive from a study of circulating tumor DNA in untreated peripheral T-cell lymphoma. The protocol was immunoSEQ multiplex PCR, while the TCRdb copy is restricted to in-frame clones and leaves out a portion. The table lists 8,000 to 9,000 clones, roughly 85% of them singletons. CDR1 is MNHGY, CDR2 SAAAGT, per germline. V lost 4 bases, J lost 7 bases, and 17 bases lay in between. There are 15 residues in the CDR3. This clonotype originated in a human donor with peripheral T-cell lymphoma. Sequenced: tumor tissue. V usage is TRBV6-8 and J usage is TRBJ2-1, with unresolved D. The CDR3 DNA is TGTGCCAGCAGTTCCCCCTCCCTACCGGGTAATGAGCAGTTCTTC. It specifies CASSSPSLPGNEQFF.